The rows below give T cell receptor beta chains drawn from one sample of a study of early T cells in non-severe SARS-CoV-2 infection. TCRdb fed the 5' RACE reads into MiXCR, producing one record per CDR3 protein. The data contain 55,000 to 80,000 distinct CDR3 sequences, around a tenth of them singletons. The sample taken for sequencing was whole blood. These receptors came from an adult who was a healthcare worker with PCR-confirmed SARS-CoV-2 infection or an uninfected control (not recorded which). CDR3s include the opening cysteine and the closing phenylalanine or tryptophan. The order of the fields is J gene, V gene, CDR3 protein.

j_gene: TRBJ2-5; v_gene: TRBV18; CDR3aa: CASSPRVRPGETQYF
j_gene: TRBJ1-1; v_gene: TRBV7-8; CDR3aa: CASSLEARVTEAFF
j_gene: TRBJ1-4; v_gene: TRBV5-8; CDR3aa: CASSLYHSQKLFF
j_gene: TRBJ2-2; v_gene: TRBV5-1; CDR3aa: CASSLVETGSGELFF
j_gene: TRBJ2-4; v_gene: TRBV3-1; CDR3aa: CASSQGGPRVF
j_gene: TRBJ2-7; v_gene: TRBV4-1; CDR3aa: CASSQDWGGSYEQYF
j_gene: TRBJ2-5; v_gene: TRBV25-1; CDR3aa: CASSEQLETQYF
j_gene: TRBJ2-5; v_gene: TRBV7-9; CDR3aa: CASSPWYEQETQYF
j_gene: TRBJ1-1; v_gene: TRBV27; CDR3aa: CASKESGSQMNTEAFF
j_gene: TRBJ2-7; v_gene: TRBV9; CDR3aa: CASSPTGSLPYEQYF
j_gene: TRBJ2-3; v_gene: TRBV7-9; CDR3aa: CASSREMDMHHTDTQYF
j_gene: TRBJ2-1; v_gene: TRBV9; CDR3aa: CASSVGRVGTSGRVEQFF
j_gene: TRBJ1-4; v_gene: TRBV15; CDR3aa: CATSRVGGAWEKLFF
j_gene: TRBJ2-1; v_gene: TRBV5-1; CDR3aa: CASSLAPSGDEQFF
j_gene: TRBJ2-7; v_gene: TRBV3-1; CDR3aa: CASSQAGLVAYF
j_gene: TRBJ2-3; v_gene: TRBV5-1; CDR3aa: CASSLRGTGEDTQYF
j_gene: TRBJ2-5; v_gene: TRBV19; CDR3aa: CTSSPTPLGPETQYF
j_gene: TRBJ2-1; v_gene: TRBV18; CDR3aa: CASSIDRVGIGEQFF
j_gene: TRBJ1-2; v_gene: TRBV5-1; CDR3aa: CASTMTGGSYGYTF
j_gene: TRBJ2-3; v_gene: TRBV7-6; CDR3aa: CASSFVSDTQYF
j_gene: TRBJ1-2; v_gene: TRBV5-1; CDR3aa: CASGIGTASPGYTF
j_gene: TRBJ2-7; v_gene: TRBV7-3; CDR3aa: CASSTGLDYEQYF
j_gene: TRBJ1-1; v_gene: TRBV30; CDR3aa: CAWSAAGGGTEAFF
j_gene: TRBJ2-3; v_gene: TRBV7-6; CDR3aa: CASSLGTSGSPIISDTQYF
j_gene: TRBJ2-1; v_gene: TRBV9; CDR3aa: CASSGGLAGEDSYNEQFF
j_gene: TRBJ2-7; v_gene: TRBV7-8; CDR3aa: CASSVGLFASEQYF
j_gene: TRBJ2-4; v_gene: TRBV7-2; CDR3aa: CASSRSTGYENIQYF
j_gene: TRBJ2-3; v_gene: TRBV2; CDR3aa: CASSRTGASDTQYF
j_gene: TRBJ2-3; v_gene: TRBV29-1; CDR3aa: CSTVVNTQYF
j_gene: TRBJ1-3; v_gene: TRBV3-1; CDR3aa: CASSQRTGGVFYSGNTIYF
j_gene: TRBJ2-7; v_gene: TRBV20-1; CDR3aa: CSARDPTSGSYEQYF
j_gene: TRBJ2-2; v_gene: TRBV30; CDR3aa: CAWRDGELNTGELFF
j_gene: TRBJ1-4; v_gene: TRBV6-5; CDR3aa: CASSYSFTGGQEKLFF
j_gene: TRBJ2-5; v_gene: TRBV6-4; CDR3aa: CASSELAGDQETQYF
j_gene: TRBJ2-5; v_gene: TRBV28; CDR3aa: CASRGTGQETQYF
j_gene: TRBJ2-7; v_gene: TRBV12-3/TRBV12-4; CDR3aa: CASSLQTGSEQYF
j_gene: TRBJ2-3; v_gene: TRBV7-6; CDR3aa: CASSGLGTGTDTQYF
j_gene: TRBJ1-1; v_gene: TRBV5-1; CDR3aa: CASGWQANTEAFF
j_gene: TRBJ2-5; v_gene: TRBV11-2; CDR3aa: CASSLEPRTRETQYF
j_gene: TRBJ2-3; v_gene: TRBV6-5; CDR3aa: CASSYRASGGQDTQYF
j_gene: TRBJ2-7; v_gene: TRBV11-2; CDR3aa: CASSLDTGTHTSPEQYF
j_gene: TRBJ2-5; v_gene: TRBV4-1; CDR3aa: CASSQEGREETQYF
j_gene: TRBJ2-1; v_gene: TRBV13; CDR3aa: CASSPLGSGALREQFF
j_gene: TRBJ1-1; v_gene: TRBV12-3/TRBV12-4; CDR3aa: CASSFEINTEAFF
j_gene: TRBJ2-2; v_gene: TRBV2; CDR3aa: CASRAQGSTGELFF
j_gene: TRBJ2-3; v_gene: TRBV7-9; CDR3aa: CASSFSDTQYF
j_gene: TRBJ2-3; v_gene: TRBV10-2; CDR3aa: CASSDRYAGDTQYF
j_gene: TRBJ2-1; v_gene: TRBV6-1; CDR3aa: CASRPEVSYNEQFF
j_gene: TRBJ1-1; v_gene: TRBV5-4; CDR3aa: CASSLPQGKGTEAFF
j_gene: TRBJ1-5; v_gene: TRBV6-5; CDR3aa: CASSSTVSNQPQHF
j_gene: TRBJ2-3; v_gene: TRBV7-6; CDR3aa: CASSLGQGRADTQYF
j_gene: TRBJ2-4; v_gene: TRBV19; CDR3aa: CASRQAGGLAKNIQYF
j_gene: TRBJ1-1; v_gene: TRBV7-9; CDR3aa: CASSRDGLNTEAFF
j_gene: TRBJ2-7; v_gene: TRBV11-2; CDR3aa: CASSLLVEYEQYF